Following are 13 T cell receptor beta chains from one sample sequenced in a study of TIL therapy for anti-PD-1-resistant metastatic lung cancer. This was the immunoSEQ v3 assay. Produced via immunoSEQ multiplex PCR; TCRdb's table is partial and in-frame only. The sample lists about 36,000 clones, less than 85% occurring once. Documented time point: pre-treatment sample, taken before nivolumab and TIL therapy. Sequenced here: blood, sampled at baseline. These receptors were collected from a person aged 25-85 years with non-small cell lung cancer.

V and J are TRBV28 and TRBJ2-7, with D hard to call. Trimming pared 2 bases from V and 5 bases from J, leaving 10 bases between. CDR1 and CDR2 (germline): MDHEN, SYDVKM. This CDR3 has 13 amino acids. The CDR3 loop reads CASSLAMPNEQYF. CDR3 DNA: TGTGCCAGCAGTTTAGCCATGCCTAACGAGCAGTACTTC.

This chain joins TRBV5-6 and TRBJ1-1; D remains ambiguous. V lost 6 bases, J lost 2 bases, and 11 bases lay in between. This CDR3 region has 13 residues. Germline loops: CDR1 SGHDT, CDR2 YYEEEE. CDR3 sequence: CASTRLVNTEAFF. Here the CDR3 DNA reads TGTGCCAGCACGCGACTGGTTAACACTGAAGCTTTCTTT. The full variable domain, in which reference TRBV5-6 and TRBJ1-1 provide the parts outside the CDR3, is DAGVTQSPTHLIKTRGQQVTLRCSPKSGHDTVSWYQQALGQGPQFIFQYYEEEERQRGNFPDRFSGHQFPNYSSELNVNALLLGDSALYLCASTRLVNTEAFFGQGTRLTVV.

The CDR3 sequence: CASSTGLATEAFF. In DNA, the CDR3 is TGCGCCAGCAGCACAGGGTTGGCCACTGAAGCTTTCTTT. The rearrangement links TRBV5-1 to TRBJ1-1, with D possibly TRBD1 on 6 matching bases. Trimming took off 4 bases at V and 4 bases at J, with 11 bases between the two ends. The CDR3 runs 13 residues. Looked up from germline, CDR1 is SGHRS and CDR2 is YFSETQ.

This clone appeared a few times. V is TRBV5-1 and J is TRBJ1-1; D call uncertain. The CDR3 runs 11 residues. The V end was cut by 2 bases, the J end by 8 bases, with 7 bases between. The germline V gene encodes CDR1 SGHRS and CDR2 YFSETQ. The CDR3 sequence is CASSFGQEAFF. In DNA form, the CDR3 reads TGCGCCAGCAGCTTCGGTCAGGAAGCTTTCTTT.

The V call is TRBV7-8, the J call TRBJ2-7; no reliable D call. CDR3 length: 13 amino acids. Trimming shortened V by 2 bases and J by 3 bases, and 8 bases separated the two germline ends. Germline V gives CDR1 SGHVS, CDR2 FQNEAQ. The CDR3 region is CASSLLNDYEQYF. DNA for the CDR3: TGTGCCAGCAGCTTATTGAACGACTACGAGCAGTACTTC.

The V and J genes are TRBV7-9 and TRBJ2-7; 7 nucleotides agree with TRBD1. The V gene's germline CDR1 is SEHNR and CDR2 FQNEAQ (reference sequence). Losses at the gene ends were 0 bases for V and 2 bases for J; bases not matched to a gene: 1. CDR3 size: 14 residues. The CDR3, as DNA: TGTGCCAGCAGCTTAGCGGGGACAGCCTACGAGCAGTACTTC. Translated, it gives CASSLAGTAYEQYF. Full variable domain (rest looked up from reference TRBV7-9 and TRBJ2-7): DTGVSQNPRHKITKRGQNVTFRCDPISEHNRLYWYRQTLGQGPEFLTYFQNEAQLEKSRLLSDRFSAERPKGSFSTLEIQRTEQGDSAMYLCASSLAGTAYEQYFGPGTRLTVT.

This clone was seen only once. This sample also contains other DNA sequences that code for the same CDR3. The chain employs TRBV6-6 and TRBJ2-7; D not resolved. Germline V gene sequence: CDR1 MNHNY, CDR2 SVGAGI (reference sequence). Trimming took 0 bases from V and 3 from J, leaving 6 bases between them. The CDR3 runs 13 residues. This chain's CDR3 is CASSYSSSYEQYF. The DNA for the CDR3 is TGTGCCAGCAGTTACTCGTCTAGCTACGAGCAGTACTTC.

The chain joins TRBV7-2 to TRBJ2-5, with TRBD2 identical over 9 bases. Germline V lookup: CDR1 SGHTA, CDR2 FQGNSA. The CDR3 consists of 15 residues. After removal of 3 bases from V and 5 bases from J, the junction contained 7 bases not matched to a gene. This CDR3 reads CASSFGPGTSETQYF. CDR3 in DNA: TGTGCCAGCAGCTTTGGACCCGGGACTAGCGAGACCCAGTACTTC. Supplemented by reference TRBV7-2 and TRBJ2-5, the full variable domain reads GAGVSQSPSNKVTEKGKDVELRCDPISGHTALYWYRQSLGQGLEFLIYFQGNSAPDKSGLPSDRFSAERTGGSVSTLTIQRTQQEDSAVYLCASSFGPGTSETQYFGPGTRLLVL.

The J gene is TRBJ1-5, the V gene TRBV5-6; no definite D call. Germline loops: CDR1 SGHDT, CDR2 YYEEEE. V gave up 0 bases and J gave up 0 bases, with 7 bases separating them. This CDR3 region has 15 residues. In DNA, the CDR3 is TGTGCCAGCAGCTTGGGCGGAACTAGCAATCAGCCCCAGCATTTT. This translates into CASSLGGTSNQPQHF.

The CDR3 spells CASSTSEGSNQPQHF. CDR3 bases: TGTGCCAGTAGTACGAGTGAGGGTAGCAATCAGCCCCAGCATTTT. V gene TRBV19 combines with J gene TRBJ1-5, with D unresolved. V lost 4 bases to trimming and J lost 0 bases, with 10 bases between them. The CDR3 loop spans 15 amino acids. CDR1 and CDR2 (germline): LNHDA, SQIVND (reference sequence).

The chain carries TRBV7-9 and TRBJ2-3; perhaps TRBD2 as D (6 bases). Trimming stripped 5 bases from V and 5 bases from J, with 23 bases between. Germline CDR1 and CDR2: SEHNR and FQNEAQ (reference sequence). This CDR3 has 17 amino acids. The CDR3 is CASSLLGRSNGGDTQYF. CDR3 coding DNA: TGTGCCAGCAGCCTGCTTGGGAGGTCCAACGGGGGAGATACGCAGTATTTT.

This chain joins TRBV19 and TRBJ2-3; TRBD2 aligns across 13 bases. This CDR3 is 16 amino acids long. The trim removed 4 bases at V and 1 base at J, leaving 2 bases unmatched. The germline CDR1 and CDR2 sequences are LNHDA and SQIVND (reference sequence). This chain's CDR3 is CASSRTSGSGTDTQYF. The CDR3 DNA follows: TGTGCCAGTAGTAGGACTAGCGGGAGCGGCACAGATACGCAGTATTTT. Full variable domain (rest looked up from reference TRBV19 and TRBJ2-3): DGGITQSPKYLFRKEGQNVTLSCEQNLNHDAMYWYRQDPGQGLRLIYYSQIVNDFQKGDIAEGYSVSREKKESFPLTVTSAQKNPTAFYLCASSRTSGSGTDTQYFGPGTRLTVL.

The rearrangement joins TRBV29-1 to TRBJ2-7, with D perhaps given as TRBD1 or TRBD2 (5 bases each). Per the germline V gene, CDR1 is SQVTM and CDR2 is ANQGSEA. V lost 6 bases and J 0 bases, leaving 18 bases between the germline ends. The CDR3 is made up of 15 amino acids. The CDR3 nucleotides read TGCAGCGTCGAGTTGGGGACCGGAATCTCCTACGAGCAGTACTTC. This translates into CSVELGTGISYEQYF.